Listed below are T cell receptor beta chains from one sample, sequenced in a study of control samples from healthy donors and cancer patients. This table comes from immunoSEQ multiplex PCR, and its TCRdb copy is limited to in-frame clones, with some not included. The repertoire holds 85,000 to 95,000 clones, with almost 85% as singletons. Sequencing was carried out using blood. All receptors come from a woman aged 60-75 years in good health. CDR3s include the opening cysteine and the closing phenylalanine or tryptophan. Each record gives: D gene, J gene, V gene, CDR3 DNA, CDR3 protein. The D gene is left open where the match is weak.

>TRBD2|TRBJ2-1|TRBV19
TGTGCCAGTAGACCCGAGCGAATAGCGGGAGGGCTCAATGAGCAGTTCTTC
CASRPERIAGGLNEQFF
>NA|TRBJ2-2|TRBV5-1
TGCGCCAGCAGCTTGGTAGTGGTGACGGCTGGAGCCGGGGAGCTGTTTTTT
CASSLVVVTAGAGELFF
>NA|TRBJ2-4|TRBV7-4
TGTGCCAGCAGCATCTGGACGGGTCTTTTCGGCATTCAGTACTTC
CASSIWTGLFGIQYF
>TRBD2|TRBJ2-3|TRBV5-4
TGTGCCAGCAGCTTTAGCGGGAGCGCCCCAGATACGCAGTATTTT
CASSFSGSAPDTQYF
>NA|TRBJ1-1|TRBV27
TGTGCCAGCAGTTTAAACGGGGTCGGGACTGAAGCTTTCTTT
CASSLNGVGTEAFF
>NA|TRBJ1-1|TRBV7-9
TGTGCCAGCAGCCTCCCCCGGGGGTCACACACTGAAGCTTTCTTT
CASSLPRGSHTEAFF
>TRBD2|TRBJ2-1|TRBV6-5
TGTGCCAGCAGCCTACGACTAGCGGGAGTCTCTGAGCAGTTCTTC
CASSLRLAGVSEQFF
>NA|TRBJ1-4|TRBV6-5
TGTGCCAGCAGTCTCGGACAAACTGTAGGGGAAAAACTGTTTTTT
CASSLGQTVGEKLFF
>TRBD2|TRBJ2-1|TRBV19
TGTGCCAGTACGCCAGCGGGATACAATGAGCAGTTCTTC
CASTPAGYNEQFF
>NA|TRBJ1-5|TRBV3-1/TRBV3-2
TGTGCCAGCAGCCAAGGACTGGACAGCTATCAGCCCCAGCATTTT
CASSQGLDSYQPQHF
>TRBD1|TRBJ1-5|TRBV2
TGTGCCAGCAAAGGACAGGGGGATCAGCCCCAGCATTTT
CASKGQGDQPQHF
>NA|TRBJ1-5|TRBV24-1
TGTGCCACCAGCCCTGGGACCGACGGCAATCAGCCCCAGCATTTT
CATSPGTDGNQPQHF
>TRBD2|TRBJ2-1|TRBV5-1
TGCGCCAGCAGACCCGAGCTAGCGGGGTTCCATGAGCAGTTCTTC
CASRPELAGFHEQFF
>TRBD2|TRBJ2-3|TRBV9
TGTGCCAGCAGCCTCACGATTGGACTAGCGAACACAGATACGCAGTATTTT
CASSLTIGLANTDTQYF
>NA|TRBJ1-3|TRBV3-1/TRBV3-2
TGTGCCAGCAGCCACCGGGCTGGAAACACCATATATTTT
CASSHRAGNTIYF
>NA|TRBJ2-2|TRBV2
TGTGCCAGCAGTGAAGCAGGTCCGCCCACCGGGGAGCTGTTTTTT
CASSEAGPPTGELFF